The rows below give T cell receptor beta chains drawn from one sample of a study of blood T cells in healthy people across ages. TCRdb ran MiXCR on the 5' RACE reads and lists one entry per CDR3 protein. Counted here are about 640,000 distinct CDR3 sequences, 58% occurring once; the ten biggest clones make up 30% to 40%. The material sequenced was blood. These receptors all stem from a man aged 55 to 70 in good health. Each CDR3 is given with its conserved first and last residue. A D gene is named only where the DNA matches it firmly. Part of the rows lack a size; the others show once, few, many or a class for expanded clones.

cdr3_length d_call j_call v_call clone_size cdr3_aa cdr3_nt
15 . TRBJ2-1 TRBV27 . CASSPAGAPYNEQFF TGTGCCAGCAGTCCGGCAGGGGCTCCCTACAATGAGCAGTTCTTC
12 . TRBJ2-3 TRBV5-1 . CASSLDSDTQYF TGTGCCAGCAGCCTCGACTCCGATACGCAGTATTTT
17 TRBD1 TRBJ1-2 TRBV4-1 . CASSQGSTGGLGYGYTF TGCGCCAGCAGCCAAGGTTCTACAGGGGGCTTGGGCTATGGCTACACCTTC
14 . TRBJ2-5 TRBV3-1 . CASSRGGSGETQYF TGTGCCAGCAGCAGAGGGGGTAGTGGGGAGACCCAGTACTTC
13 . TRBJ1-1 TRBV11-2 . CASAKRGTDEAFF TGTGCCAGCGCGAAGCGGGGGACGGATGAAGCTTTCTTT
14 TRBD2 TRBJ2-5 TRBV6-5 . CASRRGLDLETQYF TGTGCCAGCAGACGGGGACTAGACTTGGAGACCCAGTACTTC
14 . TRBJ2-7 TRBV5-1 few CASSFGGPYNEQYF TGCGCCAGCAGCTTCGGGGGCCCCTACAATGAGCAGTACTTC
12 . TRBJ2-7 TRBV7-9 . CASSREHYEQYF TGTGCCAGCAGTCGAGAGCACTACGAGCAGTACTTC
17 . TRBJ1-2 TRBV5-1 . CASSLAPNRVPDYGYTF TGCGCCAGCAGTTTGGCGCCCAACAGGGTCCCCGACTATGGCTACACCTTC
15 . TRBJ2-3 TRBV6-2/TRBV6-3 . CASSYYAGSTDTQYF TGTGCCAGCAGTTACTACGCGGGGAGCACAGATACGCAGTATTTT
14 TRBD2 TRBJ2-5 TRBV20-1 once CSTRSAGGQETQYF TGCAGTACTAGGTCGGCGGGGGGGCAGGAGACCCAGTACTTC
15 . TRBJ2-5 TRBV20-1 . CSAPRSGRGQETQYF TGCAGTGCTCCCCGGTCGGGCAGGGGCCAAGAGACCCAGTACTTC
15 . TRBJ1-2 TRBV27 few CASSSFGGPLYGYTF TGTGCCAGCAGCTCCTTTGGGGGCCCGCTGTATGGCTACACCTTC
12 TRBD1 TRBJ2-7 TRBV7-9 many CASSLDRDEQYF TGTGCCAGCAGCCTCGACAGGGACGAGCAGTACTTC
13 . TRBJ2-5 TRBV20-1 . CSAGRDGQETQYF TGCAGTGCAGGCCGGGACGGTCAAGAGACCCAGTACTTC
13 . TRBJ1-6 TRBV2 once CASRLTERSPLHF TGTGCCAGCAGGCTGACGGAGAGATCACCCCTCCACTTT
15 TRBD2 TRBJ2-5 TRBV12-3/TRBV12-4 . CASSFSGGAQETQYF TGTGCCAGCAGTTTTAGCGGGGGGGCACAAGAGACCCAGTACTTC
14 TRBD2 TRBJ2-7 TRBV6-1 many CASTPGGNSYEQYF TGTGCCAGCACCCCCGGGGGGAACTCCTACGAGCAGTACTTC
15 TRBD1 TRBJ1-5 TRBV6-5 . CASSPGTGFFQPQHF TGTGCCAGCAGCCCCGGGACAGGGTTTTTTCAGCCCCAGCATTTT
15 . TRBJ1-2 TRBV18 few CASSPAALGNYGYTF TGTGCCAGCTCACCGGCGGCCCTGGGCAACTATGGCTACACCTTC
13 TRBD2 TRBJ2-3 TRBV20-1 . CSAPRGGYDTQYF TGCAGTGCTCCCCGGGGGGGATACGATACGCAGTATTTT
17 . TRBJ1-2 TRBV10-3 few CAISAAPLEVAGGGYTF TGTGCCATCAGTGCCGCCCCGTTAGAAGTAGCGGGGGGTGGCTACACCTTC
12 . TRBJ2-6 TRBV29-1 . CGAASGANVLTF TGCGGGGCCGCCTCTGGGGCCAACGTCCTGACTTTC
13 . TRBJ1-2 TRBV29-1 few CSVEDLGVDGYTF TGCAGCGTTGAAGATCTTGGGGTTGATGGCTACACCTTC
20 TRBD2 TRBJ2-1 TRBV28 . CASSLEGLGAGGSSYNEQFF TGTGCCAGCAGTTTAGAGGGTCTGGGGGCGGGGGGGAGCTCCTACAATGAGCAGTTCTTC
16 . TRBJ1-2 TRBV12-3/TRBV12-4 . CASSLNSGVVHYGYTF TGTGCCAGCAGTTTAAATTCCGGCGTCGTTCACTATGGCTACACCTTC
16 . TRBJ1-2 TRBV4-1 . CASSPREGTDPYGYTF TGCGCCAGCAGCCCGCGGGAGGGGACTGACCCCTATGGCTACACCTTC
14 TRBD1 TRBJ2-3 TRBV6-1 . CASAGDSVPDTQYF TGTGCCAGCGCTGGGGACAGTGTCCCAGATACGCAGTATTTT
13 TRBD1 TRBJ2-1 TRBV29-1 . CSGRGGTGGAQFF TGCAGCGGCCGAGGTGGGACAGGGGGGGCCCAGTTCTTC
14 . TRBJ1-2 TRBV6-1 once CASSPIRQVYGYTF TGTGCCAGCAGCCCCATACGCCAGGTCTATGGCTACACCTTC
16 . TRBJ2-7 TRBV6-1 once CASSEFGQVRSYEQYF TGTGCCAGCAGTGAATTTGGGCAGGTCAGGTCCTACGAGCAGTACTTC
15 TRBD1 TRBJ1-2 TRBV7-2 . CASSSRQGSLYGYTF TGTGCCAGCAGCTCCAGACAGGGGTCCCTTTATGGCTACACCTTC
15 . TRBJ2-1 TRBV20-1 . CSARSPFSGNNEQFF TGCAGTGCTAGGTCCCCCTTTTCAGGGAACAATGAGCAGTTCTTC
15 TRBD2 TRBJ2-7 TRBV6-5 few CASSAWSGGSYEQYF TGTGCCAGCAGTGCCTGGAGCGGGGGCTCCTACGAGCAGTACTTC
11 . TRBJ2-7 TRBV12-3/TRBV12-4 . CASTNSYEQYF TGTGCCTCCACAAATTCCTACGAGCAGTACTTC
17 . TRBJ1-6 TRBV28 . CASSLGQSSSYNSPLHF TGTGCCAGCAGTTTAGGGCAGTCCAGCTCCTATAATTCACCCCTCCACTTT
16 . TRBJ2-3 TRBV10-1 few CASSFPGRDGTDTQYF TGCGCCAGCAGTTTTCCCGGCAGGGACGGAACAGATACGCAGTATTTT